These T cell receptor beta chains were read from a single sample in a study of cytomegalovirus exposure and HLA in healthy donors. The method was immunoSEQ multiplex PCR; TCRdb's version includes in-frame clones alone and lacks a portion of them. The repertoire holds some 65,000 clones, with approximately 60% as singletons. The source material was PBMCs. Every receptor here comes from a man aged 25-45 years in good health and CMV-seronegative. CDR3s include the opening cysteine and the closing phenylalanine or tryptophan. D genes are given only for firm matches. Clone size is given for some rows only: seen once, a few or many times, or a class if the clone is expanded.

CDR3,DNA,size,J,V,D
CASSEIRGRANEKLFF,TGTGCCAGCAGTGAAATAAGGGGGCGGGCTAATGAAAAACTGTTTTTT,-,TRBJ1-4,TRBV6-1,TRBD1
CAWSRVNEQFF,TGTGCCTGGAGTCGAGTTAATGAGCAGTTCTTC,-,TRBJ2-1,TRBV30,-
CASSPWASLADTQYF,TGTGCCAGCAGCCCCTGGGCTAGCCTGGCAGATACGCAGTATTTT,-,TRBJ2-3,TRBV14,-
CASRITGGRETQYF,TGTGCCAGCAGAATAACAGGGGGTCGAGAGACCCAGTACTTC,-,TRBJ2-5,TRBV6-5,TRBD1
CASSLILDWHEQFF,TGTGCCAGCAGTTTAATCCTAGACTGGCACGAGCAGTTCTTC,-,TRBJ2-1,TRBV28,-
CASSYGNRGAQETQYF,TGTGCCAGCAGTTACGGGAACAGGGGGGCCCAAGAGACCCAGTACTTC,-,TRBJ2-5,TRBV6-5,TRBD1
CASRRTRSSYEQYF,TGTGCCAGCAGACGGACTAGAAGCTCCTACGAGCAGTACTTC,-,TRBJ2-7,TRBV6-4,TRBD2
CASSPTGEETQYF,TGTGCCAGCAGCCCAACAGGGGAGGAGACCCAGTACTTC,few,TRBJ2-5,TRBV6-1,TRBD1
CASSRGGNEQFF,TGCGCCAGCAGTAGGGGGGGTAATGAGCAGTTCTTC,few,TRBJ2-1,TRBV4-1,-
CASSFFGTTYNEQFF,TGTGCCAGCAGCTTTTTTGGGACTACTTACAATGAGCAGTTCTTC,-,TRBJ2-1,TRBV5-4,TRBD2
CASSQVSSGGASYNEQFF,TGTGCCAGCAGCCAAGTGTCTAGCGGGGGGGCGTCCTACAATGAGCAGTTCTTC,few,TRBJ2-1,TRBV4-2,TRBD2
CASSLYGGVSYEQYF,TGCGCCAGCAGCTTGTATGGGGGGGTCTCCTACGAGCAGTACTTC,few,TRBJ2-7,TRBV5-1,TRBD2
CASRLRDTQYF,TGTGCCAGCCGACTGAGGGATACGCAGTATTTT,-,TRBJ2-3,TRBV6-5,-
CASSSFSGAYEQYF,TGCGCCAGCAGCTCCTTCTCAGGGGCCTACGAGCAGTACTTC,-,TRBJ2-7,TRBV5-1,-
CASSLAAGGILRNEQFF,TGTGCCAGCAGCTTAGCAGCGGGGGGGATCCTTCGGAATGAGCAGTTCTTC,-,TRBJ2-1,TRBV7-9,TRBD2
CASSDPWDSQTYEQYF,TGTGCCAGCAGTGACCCCTGGGACAGCCAAACCTACGAGCAGTACTTC,-,TRBJ2-7,TRBV6-4,TRBD1
CASSFWDKSRETQYF,TGTGCCAGCAGCTTCTGGGACAAGAGTCGCGAGACCCAGTACTTC,few,TRBJ2-5,TRBV5-7,-
CASSQDIGNEQFF,TGTGCCAGCAGCCAAGATATCGGTAATGAGCAGTTCTTC,few,TRBJ2-1,TRBV4-2,-
CASSLQGWGSNQPQHF,TGTGCCAGCAGTTTACAGGGGTGGGGTAGCAATCAGCCCCAGCATTTT,few,TRBJ1-5,TRBV6-6,TRBD1
CASSLRTGGDTQYF,TGTGCCAGCAGCTTAAGGACGGGGGGGGATACGCAGTATTTT,-,TRBJ2-3,TRBV7-9,TRBD2
CSARRDSEQYF,TGCAGTGCTAGGCGGGACAGCGAGCAGTACTTC,-,TRBJ2-7,TRBV20-1,-
CASGRDHAFF,TGTGCCAGCGGACGGGATCACGCTTTCTTT,few,TRBJ1-1,TRBV2,-
CASSYSGQGYYEQYF,TGTGCCAGCAGTTACTCAGGACAGGGATACTACGAGCAGTACTTC,medium-sized,TRBJ2-7,TRBV6-5,TRBD1
CASNVQGGNTEAFF,TGTGCCAGCAATGTACAGGGGGGGAACACTGAAGCTTTCTTT,-,TRBJ1-1,TRBV2,TRBD1
CATSRDPPGRNEQFF,TGTGCCACCAGCAGGGACCCCCCCGGGAGAAATGAGCAGTTCTTC,few,TRBJ2-1,TRBV15,-
CASSIHNEQFF,TGTGCCAGTAGCATTCACAATGAGCAGTTCTTC,few,TRBJ2-1,TRBV19,-
CAWSVDLDKTQYF,TGTGCCTGGAGTGTAGATTTGGACAAAACGCAGTATTTT,few,TRBJ2-3,TRBV30,-
CASSFSDRGQGYTF,TGTGCCAGCAGTTTCTCCGACAGGGGGCAGGGCTACACCTTC,-,TRBJ1-2,TRBV27,TRBD1
CASSQERAVSTDTQYF,TGCGCCAGCAGCCAAGAGCGGGCGGTGAGCACAGATACGCAGTATTTT,-,TRBJ2-3,TRBV4-1,-
CASSYSEASGANVLTF,TGTGCCAGCAGTTACTCAGAAGCCTCTGGGGCCAACGTCCTGACTTTC,-,TRBJ2-6,TRBV6-5,-
CSILQGALEKLFF,TGCAGCATATTACAGGGGGCCCTTGAAAAACTGTTTTTT,-,TRBJ1-4,TRBV29-1,TRBD1
CASSLFPSGANTGELFF,TGTGCCAGCAGCTTATTCCCCAGCGGGGCGAACACCGGGGAGCTGTTTTTT,-,TRBJ2-2,TRBV7-6,TRBD2
CASSPGTEAFF,TGTGCCAGCTCCCCGGGCACTGAAGCTTTCTTT,-,TRBJ1-1,TRBV18,-
CASSWAGGLERIQYF,TGTGCCAGCAGCTGGGCGGGGGGGCTGGAACGCATTCAGTACTTC,-,TRBJ2-4,TRBV5-4,TRBD2
CASSAAGQLAKNIQYF,TGTGCCAGCAGTGCCGCAGGCCAACTAGCCAAAAACATTCAGTACTTC,-,TRBJ2-4,TRBV2,-
CASRQDRDQPQHF,TGTGCCAGCAGGCAAGACAGGGATCAGCCCCAGCATTTT,few,TRBJ1-5,TRBV5-4,TRBD1
CASSLMGQGSHGYTF,TGTGCCAGCAGCTTAATGGGACAGGGAAGCCATGGCTACACCTTC,few,TRBJ1-2,TRBV7-2,TRBD1
CASSYRTGNTEAFF,TGTGCCAGCAGTTACCGGACAGGGAACACTGAAGCTTTCTTT,few,TRBJ1-1,TRBV6-5,TRBD1
CASSAGVSSYEQYF,TGTGCCAGCAGCGCGGGGGTCAGCTCCTACGAGCAGTACTTC,-,TRBJ2-7,TRBV9,-
CASILAGGHNEQFF,TGTGCCAGCATACTAGCGGGGGGACACAATGAGCAGTTCTTC,-,TRBJ2-1,TRBV27,TRBD2
CATSREIQGSGSYEQYF,TGTGCCACCAGCAGAGAGATACAGGGGAGCGGCTCCTACGAGCAGTACTTC,-,TRBJ2-7,TRBV15,TRBD1
CASTEYRGRNTEAFF,TGTGCCAGCACCGAATACAGGGGGCGGAACACTGAAGCTTTCTTT,few,TRBJ1-1,TRBV9,TRBD1
CAISESGEEMGNEQFF,TGTGCCATCAGTGAGTCGGGGGAGGAGATGGGCAATGAGCAGTTCTTC,few,TRBJ2-1,TRBV10-3,-
CASSSQGETQYF,TGCGCCAGCAGCTCCCAGGGAGAGACCCAGTACTTC,-,TRBJ2-5,TRBV5-1,-
CASSQAGGPDTQYF,TGTGCCAGCAGCCAAGCGGGGGGCCCAGATACGCAGTATTTT,few,TRBJ2-3,TRBV14,-
CASSPTGGSPYEQYF,TGTGCCAGCAGTCCGACAGGGGGCTCCCCCTACGAGCAGTACTTC,-,TRBJ2-7,TRBV27,TRBD1
CAWDRGWNEQFF,TGTGCCTGGGACAGGGGCTGGAATGAGCAGTTCTTC,few,TRBJ2-1,TRBV30,TRBD1
CASSSITYEQYF,TGTGCCAGCAGTAGCATTACCTACGAGCAGTACTTC,few,TRBJ2-7,TRBV6-5,-
CASIEIQGSTNTEAFF,TGTGCCAGCATTGAAATACAGGGGAGTACGAACACTGAAGCTTTCTTT,few,TRBJ1-1,TRBV6-1,TRBD1
CASSLRGGRQPQHF,TGTGCCAGCAGCTTGAGAGGGGGCAGACAGCCCCAGCATTTT,few,TRBJ1-5,TRBV5-6,TRBD1